The present T cell receptor beta chain was sequenced within a study of blood T cell repertoires in COVID-19. Whole-study context: Researchers got acute and convalescent COVID-19 samples from the United States, Italy and Spain.

Here immunoSEQ multiplex PCR was the method, and the copy in TCRdb shows in-frame clones only, minus some. The profile shows 85,000 to 130,000 clones, about 82% of them singletons. The CDR3 length is 17 residues. Germline loops: CDR1 SEHNR, CDR2 FQNEAQ (reference sequence). V was clipped by 1 base and J by 4 bases; unmatched bases: 8. The chain joins TRBV7-9 to TRBJ1-3; TRBD1 matches at 9 bases. The sequence was obtained from a man older than 75 with COVID-19, enrolled during active disease. The specimen was peripheral blood. CDR3 bases: TGTGCCAGCAGCTTAGAAATTTGGACAGGGGTCGGAAACACCATATATTTT. It translates to CASSLEIWTGVGNTIYF.